This T cell receptor beta chain was sequenced during a study of CD8+ T cells in alopecia areata. Study-wide context: For 6 to 18 months, tofacitinib was taken, and 6 months off drug followed. Study-wide results and limits: A great number of expanded lesional clones endured in scalp and blood during tofacitinib.

A word on this clone: Its antigen is as yet unknown.

The treatment was: oral pan-JAK inhibitor, 5-10 mg twice daily. Cell sorting was applied to PBMCs, and CD4+ and CD8+ T cells were collected. The CDR3 consists of 12 residues. Germline V gene lookup returns CDR1 SGHRS and CDR2 YFSETQ. Between the trimmed V and J ends, which lost 0 bases and 5 bases, there was a span of 5 bases. Sequencing used cDNA as its template, made by extracting RNA and reverse transcribing it. Data came from immunoSEQ multiplex PCR; TCRdb stores just in-frame clones and leaves some out. The table has under 300,000 clones, 60% seen once; the top ten hold 0.93%. The genes are TRBV5-1 and TRBJ1-2, with D uncertain. This specimen consisted of CD4+ T cells sorted from blood, obtained at week 52, from a patient treated with tofacitinib. This clonotype originated in a human donor with alopecia areata. Written as DNA, the CDR3 is TGCGCCAGCAGCTTGGGACGATATGGCTACACCTTC. This codes for CASSLGRYGYTF.